The rows below give T cell receptor beta chains drawn from one sample of a study of beta chain features in type 1 diabetes. The repertoire was sequenced with immunoSEQ multiplex PCR; TCRdb's copy has only in-frame clones and lacks some. The sample contains 330,000 or so clones, roughly 12% of which appear only once. The sample taken for sequencing was naive CD4+ T cells from blood. These receptors came from a woman aged 18 to 35 with type 1 diabetes. Each CDR3 is given with its conserved first and last residue. Fields, in order: V gene, J gene, clone size, D gene, CDR3 protein, CDR3 DNA. D genes are given only for firm matches. Some rows mark clone size as missing; the rest say once, few, many or name a class of expanded clone.

V gene: TRBV14
J gene: TRBJ2-1
clone size: few
D gene: .
CDR3 protein: CASSQGRRYNEQFF
CDR3 DNA: TGTGCCAGCAGCCAAGGCAGGCGATACAATGAGCAGTTCTTC

V gene: TRBV5-4
J gene: TRBJ2-4
clone size: few
D gene: .
CDR3 protein: CASSPGQGGNIQYF
CDR3 DNA: TGTGCCAGCAGCCCTGGACAGGGAGGGAACATTCAGTACTTC

V gene: TRBV30
J gene: TRBJ2-3
clone size: .
D gene: TRBD2
CDR3 protein: CAWTGPRRLAIPTDTQYF
CDR3 DNA: TGTGCCTGGACTGGCCCCCGGAGACTAGCGATACCCACAGATACGCAGTATTTT

V gene: TRBV18
J gene: TRBJ2-7
clone size: few
D gene: TRBD1
CDR3 protein: CASSPRTGASYEQYF
CDR3 DNA: TGTGCCAGCTCTCCAAGGACAGGGGCGTCCTACGAGCAGTACTTC

V gene: TRBV25-1
J gene: TRBJ2-5
clone size: few
D gene: TRBD2
CDR3 protein: CASQPGLAGQETQYF
CDR3 DNA: TGTGCCAGCCAGCCCGGACTAGCGGGACAAGAGACCCAGTACTTC

V gene: TRBV4-1
J gene: TRBJ1-5
clone size: few
D gene: TRBD1
CDR3 protein: CASSQDRDRRQPQHF
CDR3 DNA: TGCGCCAGCAGCCAAGACCGGGACAGAAGGCAGCCCCAGCATTTT

V gene: TRBV6-6
J gene: TRBJ1-1
clone size: few
D gene: TRBD1
CDR3 protein: CASSRDSNTEAFF
CDR3 DNA: TGTGCCAGCAGCCGGGACAGTAACACTGAAGCTTTCTTT

V gene: TRBV7-2
J gene: TRBJ2-1
clone size: few
D gene: TRBD1
CDR3 protein: CASSYGTVYNEQFF
CDR3 DNA: TGTGCCAGCAGCTATGGGACAGTCTACAATGAGCAGTTCTTC

V gene: TRBV27
J gene: TRBJ2-7
clone size: few
D gene: TRBD2
CDR3 protein: CASSFGGREQYF
CDR3 DNA: TGTGCCAGCAGTTTCGGGGGGAGGGAGCAGTACTTC

V gene: TRBV28
J gene: TRBJ2-5
clone size: .
D gene: TRBD2
CDR3 protein: CASSPFLGTREETQYF
CDR3 DNA: TGTGCCAGCAGTCCCTTTCTCGGGACTAGGGAGGAGACCCAGTACTTC

V gene: TRBV11-2
J gene: TRBJ1-3
clone size: few
D gene: TRBD1
CDR3 protein: CASSDRGFAGNTIYF
CDR3 DNA: TGTGCCAGCAGTGACAGGGGATTCGCTGGAAACACCATATATTTT

V gene: TRBV7-2
J gene: TRBJ1-6
clone size: .
D gene: .
CDR3 protein: CASSLGQGSSPLHF
CDR3 DNA: TGTGCCAGCAGCTTAGGCCAGGGCTCTTCACCCCTCCACTTT

V gene: TRBV13
J gene: TRBJ1-6
clone size: .
D gene: TRBD1
CDR3 protein: CASSADRGFSPLHF
CDR3 DNA: TGTGCCAGCAGCGCAGACAGGGGGTTTTCACCCCTCCACTTT

V gene: TRBV9
J gene: TRBJ2-5
clone size: few
D gene: TRBD1
CDR3 protein: CASSVGTGLKETQYF
CDR3 DNA: TGTGCCAGCAGCGTAGGGACAGGCCTAAAGGAGACCCAGTACTTC

V gene: TRBV18
J gene: TRBJ1-5
clone size: .
D gene: .
CDR3 protein: CASSPFLQGSNQPQHF
CDR3 DNA: TGTGCCAGCTCACCGTTTCTACAGGGAAGCAATCAGCCCCAGCATTTT